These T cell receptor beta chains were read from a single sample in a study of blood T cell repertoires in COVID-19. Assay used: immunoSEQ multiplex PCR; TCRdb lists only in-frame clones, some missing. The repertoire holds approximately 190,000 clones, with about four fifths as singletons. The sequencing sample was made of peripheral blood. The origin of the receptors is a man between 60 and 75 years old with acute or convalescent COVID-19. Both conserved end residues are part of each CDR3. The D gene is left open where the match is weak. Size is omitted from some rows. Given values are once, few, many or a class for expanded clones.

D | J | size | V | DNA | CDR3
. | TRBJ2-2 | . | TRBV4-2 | TGTGCCAGCAGCCAAGATCTAGGGGCAGGGGTCAACACCGGGGAGCTGTTTTTT | CASSQDLGAGVNTGELFF
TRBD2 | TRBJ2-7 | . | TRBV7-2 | TGTGCCAGCAGCTATGGGACTAGCGGCTCCTACGAGCAGTACTTC | CASSYGTSGSYEQYF
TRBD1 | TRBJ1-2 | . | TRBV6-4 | TGTGCCAGCAGTGAACAGGGGGGTGGCTACACCTTC | CASSEQGGGYTF
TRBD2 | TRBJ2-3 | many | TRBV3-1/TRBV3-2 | TGTGCCAGCAGCCAAGTACCCTATTCTAGCGGGGGTGGAGATACGCAGTATTTT | CASSQVPYSSGGGDTQYF
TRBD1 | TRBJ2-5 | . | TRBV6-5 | TGTGCCAGCAGTTACGGACAGGGAATTCCCCAGTACTTC | CASSYGQGIPQYF
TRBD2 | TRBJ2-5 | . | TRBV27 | TGTGCCAGCAGCCGATTCTCCAAACTAGCGGGAGAAGAAGAGACCCAGTACTTC | CASSRFSKLAGEEETQYF
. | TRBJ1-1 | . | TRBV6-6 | TGTGCCAGCACGGGGGGCCGCGGCAACACTGAAGCTTTCTTT | CASTGGRGNTEAFF
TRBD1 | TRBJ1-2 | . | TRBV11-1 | TGTGCCAGCAGCTCTGGGACAGGGCTCTATGGCTACACCTTC | CASSSGTGLYGYTF
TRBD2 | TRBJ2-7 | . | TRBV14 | TGTGCCAGCAGCCAGGGTGCCGGACTAGCGGGAGGGCCTAACTTC | CASSQGAGLAGGPNF
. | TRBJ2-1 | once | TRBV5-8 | TGTGCCAGCAGCTGGACTGCGTACAATGAGCAGTTCTTC | CASSWTAYNEQFF
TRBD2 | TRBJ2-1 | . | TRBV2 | TGTGCCATCGCCAGCGGGAGGGGGTCCAATGAGCAGTTCTTC | CAIASGRGSNEQFF
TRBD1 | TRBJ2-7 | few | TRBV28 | TGTGCCAGCAGTTTGACAGGGATAAACGAGCAGTACTTC | CASSLTGINEQYF